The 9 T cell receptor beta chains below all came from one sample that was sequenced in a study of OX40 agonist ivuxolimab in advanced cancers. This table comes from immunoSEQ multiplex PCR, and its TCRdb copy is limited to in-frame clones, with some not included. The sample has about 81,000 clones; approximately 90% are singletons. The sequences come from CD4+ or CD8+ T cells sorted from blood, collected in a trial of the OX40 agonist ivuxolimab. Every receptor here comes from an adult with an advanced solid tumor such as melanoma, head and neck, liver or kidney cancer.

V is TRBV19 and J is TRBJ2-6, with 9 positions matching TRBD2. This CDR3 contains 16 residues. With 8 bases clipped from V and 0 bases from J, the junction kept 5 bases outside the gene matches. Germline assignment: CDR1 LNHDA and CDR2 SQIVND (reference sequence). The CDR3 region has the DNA TGTGCCAGTTCGCGGGAGGGGGCCTCTGGGGCCAACGTCCTGACTTTC. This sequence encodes CASSREGASGANVLTF. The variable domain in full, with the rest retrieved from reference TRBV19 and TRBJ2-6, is DGGITQSPKYLFRKEGQNVTLSCEQNLNHDAMYWYRQDPGQGLRLIYYSQIVNDFQKGDIAEGYSVSREKKESFPLTVTSAQKNPTAFYLCASSREGASGANVLTFGAGSRLTVL.

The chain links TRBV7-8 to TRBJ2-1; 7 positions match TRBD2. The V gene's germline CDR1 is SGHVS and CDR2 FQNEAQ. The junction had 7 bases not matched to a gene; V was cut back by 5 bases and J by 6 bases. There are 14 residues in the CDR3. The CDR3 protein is CASSTRGDSNEQFF. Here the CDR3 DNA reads TGTGCCAGCAGCACCCGGGGGGACTCCAATGAGCAGTTCTTC.

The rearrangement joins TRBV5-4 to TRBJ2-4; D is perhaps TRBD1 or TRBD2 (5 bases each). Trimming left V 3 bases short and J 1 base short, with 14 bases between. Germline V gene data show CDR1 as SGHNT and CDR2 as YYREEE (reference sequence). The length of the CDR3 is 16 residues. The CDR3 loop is CASSSPGTGAKNIQYF. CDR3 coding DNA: TGTGCCAGCAGCTCACCCGGGACCGGGGCCAAAAACATTCAGTACTTC.

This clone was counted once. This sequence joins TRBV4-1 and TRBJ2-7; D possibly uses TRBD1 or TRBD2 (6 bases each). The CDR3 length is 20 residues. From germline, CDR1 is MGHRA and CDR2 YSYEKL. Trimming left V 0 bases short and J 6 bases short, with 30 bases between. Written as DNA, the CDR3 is TGCGCCAGCAGCCAAGATCCACTCTATACCACAGGGAGGTGGGCTCGCGAGCAGTACTTC. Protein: CASSQDPLYTTGRWAREQYF.

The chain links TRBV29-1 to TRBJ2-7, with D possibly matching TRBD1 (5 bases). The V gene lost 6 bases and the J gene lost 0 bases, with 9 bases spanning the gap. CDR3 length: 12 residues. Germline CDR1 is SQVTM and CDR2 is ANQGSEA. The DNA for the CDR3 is TGCAGCGTCCGACAGAGCTCCTACGAGCAGTACTTC. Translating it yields CSVRQSSYEQYF.

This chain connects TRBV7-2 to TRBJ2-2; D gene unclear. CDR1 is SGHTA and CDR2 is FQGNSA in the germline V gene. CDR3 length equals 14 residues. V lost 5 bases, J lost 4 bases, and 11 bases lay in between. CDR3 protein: CASSPTILTGELFF. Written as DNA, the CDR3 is TGTGCCAGCAGCCCCACCATTCTCACCGGGGAGCTGTTTTTT.

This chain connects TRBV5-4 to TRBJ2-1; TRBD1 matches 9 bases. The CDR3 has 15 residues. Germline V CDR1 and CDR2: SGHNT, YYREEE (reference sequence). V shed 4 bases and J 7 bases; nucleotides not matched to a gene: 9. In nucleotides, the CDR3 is TGTGCCAGCAGCGCCCGGGACAGGGAATTAAATGAGCAGTTCTTC. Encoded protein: CASSARDRELNEQFF.

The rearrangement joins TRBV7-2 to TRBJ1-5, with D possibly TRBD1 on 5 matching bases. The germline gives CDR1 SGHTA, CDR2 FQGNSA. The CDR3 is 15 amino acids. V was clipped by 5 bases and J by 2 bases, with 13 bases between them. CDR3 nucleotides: TGTGCCAGCAGCCGAAAGGGGTCTCGCAATCAGCCCCAGCATTTT. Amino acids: CASSRKGSRNQPQHF.

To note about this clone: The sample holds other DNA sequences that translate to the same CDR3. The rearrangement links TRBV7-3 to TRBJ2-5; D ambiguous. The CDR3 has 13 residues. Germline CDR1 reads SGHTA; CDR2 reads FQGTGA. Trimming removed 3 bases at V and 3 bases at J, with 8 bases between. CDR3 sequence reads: CASSFGREETQYF. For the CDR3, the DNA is TGTGCCAGCAGCTTCGGACGGGAAGAGACCCAGTACTTC.